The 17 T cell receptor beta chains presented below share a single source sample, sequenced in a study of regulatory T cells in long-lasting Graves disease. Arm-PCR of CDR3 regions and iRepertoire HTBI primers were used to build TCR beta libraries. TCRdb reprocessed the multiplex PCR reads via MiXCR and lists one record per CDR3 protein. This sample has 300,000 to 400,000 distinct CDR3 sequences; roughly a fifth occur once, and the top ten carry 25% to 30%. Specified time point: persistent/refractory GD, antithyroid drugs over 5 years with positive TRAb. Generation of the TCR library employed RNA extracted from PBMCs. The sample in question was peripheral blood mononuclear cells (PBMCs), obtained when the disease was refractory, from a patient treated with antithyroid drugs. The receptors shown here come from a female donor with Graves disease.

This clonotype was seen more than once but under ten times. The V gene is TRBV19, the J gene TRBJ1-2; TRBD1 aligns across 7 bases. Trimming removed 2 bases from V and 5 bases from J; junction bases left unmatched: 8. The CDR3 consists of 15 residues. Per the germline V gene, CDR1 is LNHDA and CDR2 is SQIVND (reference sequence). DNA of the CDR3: TGTGCCAGTAGTATAATAGCTGGGACAGTTTATGGCTACACCTTC. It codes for CASSIIAGTVYGYTF.

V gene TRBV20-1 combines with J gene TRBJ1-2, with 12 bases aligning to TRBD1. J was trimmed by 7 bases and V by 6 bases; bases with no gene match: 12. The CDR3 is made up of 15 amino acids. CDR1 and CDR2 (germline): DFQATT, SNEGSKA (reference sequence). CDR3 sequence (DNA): TGCAGTGCCCCCCTCGGTGGGACAGGGGGCCCTGGCTACACCTTC. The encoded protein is CSAPLGGTGGPGYTF.

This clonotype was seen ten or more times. The DNA for the CDR3 is TGTGCCAGCAGGACAGGTGGACGTCCGAGTGGGGGAGGGCGGGAGACCCAGTACTTC. Translated, it gives CASRTGGRPSGGGRETQYF. This chain uses TRBV28 with TRBJ2-5, with D tentatively TRBD2 (7 bases). The CDR3 is 19 amino acids. Trimming took off 6 bases at V and 5 bases at J, with 31 bases between the two ends. Germline V lookup: CDR1 MDHEN, CDR2 SYDVKM.

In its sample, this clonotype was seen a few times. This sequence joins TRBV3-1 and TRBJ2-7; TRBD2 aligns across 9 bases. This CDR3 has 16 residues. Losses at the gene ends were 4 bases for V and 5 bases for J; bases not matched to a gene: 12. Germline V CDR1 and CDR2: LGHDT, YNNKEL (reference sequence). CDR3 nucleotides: TGTGCCAGCAGCCGAGCGACGGGACTAGCCACCAACGAGCAGTACTTC. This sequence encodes CASSRATGLATNEQYF.

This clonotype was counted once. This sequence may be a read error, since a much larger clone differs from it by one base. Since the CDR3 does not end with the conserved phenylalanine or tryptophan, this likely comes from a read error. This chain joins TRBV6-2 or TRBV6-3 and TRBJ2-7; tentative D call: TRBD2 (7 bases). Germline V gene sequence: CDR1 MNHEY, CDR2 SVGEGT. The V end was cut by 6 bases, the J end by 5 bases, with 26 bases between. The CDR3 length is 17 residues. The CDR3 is CASSSLGGGRRGNEQYL. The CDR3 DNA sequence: TGTGCCAGCAGCTCCCTCGGGGGCGGGAGAAGGGGAAACGAGCAGTACCTC.

CDR3 sequence reads: CASSLIGSTYEKLFF. For the CDR3, the DNA is TGTGCCAGCAGCTTGATAGGGTCCACTTATGAAAAACTGTTTTTT. The V and J genes are TRBV5-6 and TRBJ1-4; D is undetermined. Deletions cut 1 base from V and 6 bases from J, with 13 bases between. The CDR3 is 15 amino acids. Germline loops: CDR1 SGHDT, CDR2 YYEEEE.

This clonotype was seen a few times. The CDR3 spells CASSSGSKETQYF. The CDR3 DNA is TGCGCCAGCAGCTCGGGGAGTAAAGAGACCCAGTACTTC. The chain is built from TRBV10-1 and TRBJ2-5, with a weak D call TRBD2 (5 bases). Germline V gives CDR1 WNHNN, CDR2 SYGVQD (reference sequence). Between the trimmed V and J ends, which lost 6 bases and 3 bases, there was a span of 11 bases. This CDR3 region has 13 residues.

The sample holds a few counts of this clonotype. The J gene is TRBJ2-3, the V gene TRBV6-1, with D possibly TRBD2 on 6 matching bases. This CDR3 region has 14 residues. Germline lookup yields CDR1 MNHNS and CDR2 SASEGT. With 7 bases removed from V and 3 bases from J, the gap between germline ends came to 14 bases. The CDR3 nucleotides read TGTGCCAGCATTTCGGCGGGATTTACAGATACGCAGTATTTT. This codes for CASISAGFTDTQYF.

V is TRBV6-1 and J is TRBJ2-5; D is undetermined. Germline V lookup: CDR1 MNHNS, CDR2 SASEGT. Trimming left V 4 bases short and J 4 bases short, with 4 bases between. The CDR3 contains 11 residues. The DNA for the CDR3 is TGTGCCAGCAGTGGGGTAGAGACCCAGTACTTC. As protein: CASSGVETQYF.

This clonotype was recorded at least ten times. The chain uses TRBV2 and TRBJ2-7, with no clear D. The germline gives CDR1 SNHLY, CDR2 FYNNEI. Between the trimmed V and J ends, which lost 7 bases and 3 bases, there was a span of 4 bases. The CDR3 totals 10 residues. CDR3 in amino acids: CASMNYEQYF. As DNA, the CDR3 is TGTGCCAGCATGAACTACGAGCAGTACTTC.

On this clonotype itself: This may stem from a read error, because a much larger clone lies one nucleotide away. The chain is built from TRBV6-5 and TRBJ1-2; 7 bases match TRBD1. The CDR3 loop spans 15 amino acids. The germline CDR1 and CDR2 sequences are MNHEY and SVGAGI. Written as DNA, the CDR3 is TGTGCCAGCGGTTACTCGTCTACAGGGGACTATGGCTACACCTTC. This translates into CASGYSSTGDYGYTF.

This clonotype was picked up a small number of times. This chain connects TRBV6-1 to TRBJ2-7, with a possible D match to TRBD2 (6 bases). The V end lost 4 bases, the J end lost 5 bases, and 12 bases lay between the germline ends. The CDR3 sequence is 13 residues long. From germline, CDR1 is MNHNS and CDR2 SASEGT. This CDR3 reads CASSARGTHEQYF. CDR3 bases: TGTGCCAGCAGTGCCCGGGGGACTCACGAGCAGTACTTC.

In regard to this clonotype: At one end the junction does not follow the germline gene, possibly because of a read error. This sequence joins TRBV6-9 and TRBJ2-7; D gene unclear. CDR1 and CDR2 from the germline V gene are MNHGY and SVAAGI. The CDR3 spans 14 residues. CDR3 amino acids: CACSYEASSYEQYF. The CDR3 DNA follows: TGTGCCTGCAGTTACGAGGCTTCCTCCTACGAGCAGTACTTC.

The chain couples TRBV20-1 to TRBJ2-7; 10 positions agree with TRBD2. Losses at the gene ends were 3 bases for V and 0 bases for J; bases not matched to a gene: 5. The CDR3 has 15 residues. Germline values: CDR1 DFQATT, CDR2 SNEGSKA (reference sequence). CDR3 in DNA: TGCAGTGCTAGGCCGTTAGCGGGGGGCTCCTACGAGCAGTACTTC. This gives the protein CSARPLAGGSYEQYF.

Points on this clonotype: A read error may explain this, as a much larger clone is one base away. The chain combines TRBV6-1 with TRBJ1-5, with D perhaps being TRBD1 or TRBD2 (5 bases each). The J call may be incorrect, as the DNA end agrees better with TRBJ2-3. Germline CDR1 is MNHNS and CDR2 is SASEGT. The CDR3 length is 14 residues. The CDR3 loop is CASEATRGNQPQYF. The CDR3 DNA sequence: TGTGCCAGCGAAGCGACCCGGGGCAATCAGCCCCAGTATTTT.

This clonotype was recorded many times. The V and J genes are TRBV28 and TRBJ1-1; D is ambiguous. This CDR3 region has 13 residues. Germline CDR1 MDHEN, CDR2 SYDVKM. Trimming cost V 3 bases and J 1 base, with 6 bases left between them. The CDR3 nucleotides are TGTGCCAGCAGTTTTATGGGGAACACTGAAGCTTTCTTT. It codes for CASSFMGNTEAFF.

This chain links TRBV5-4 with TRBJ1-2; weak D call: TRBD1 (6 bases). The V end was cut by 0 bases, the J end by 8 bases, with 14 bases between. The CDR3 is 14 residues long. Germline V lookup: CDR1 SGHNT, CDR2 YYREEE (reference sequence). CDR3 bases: TGTGCCAGCAGCTTGGGGGCGGGGGCGCCCGGCTACACCTTC. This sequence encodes CASSLGAGAPGYTF.